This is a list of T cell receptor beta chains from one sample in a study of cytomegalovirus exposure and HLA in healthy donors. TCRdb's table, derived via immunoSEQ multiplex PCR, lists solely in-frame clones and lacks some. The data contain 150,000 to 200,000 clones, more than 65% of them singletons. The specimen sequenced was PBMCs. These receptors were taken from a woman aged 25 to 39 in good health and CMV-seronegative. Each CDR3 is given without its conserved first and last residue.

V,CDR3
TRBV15,ATSRGSDRHSKGYT
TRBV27,ASSPSTYEAF
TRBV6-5,ASSYSVAVGHEQY
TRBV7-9,ASSSTDTQY
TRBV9,ASSVFHGLATDTQY
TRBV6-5,ASSYGGDGWDEQF
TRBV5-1,ASSARQSNTEAF
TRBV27,ASRETGLAIYNEQF
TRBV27,ASSLRDSRTDTQY
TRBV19,ASSSGQVAQGTEAF
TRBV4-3,ASSQRESSEQF
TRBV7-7,ASSPKGGDRGADTQY
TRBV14,ASSSGTGRTQY
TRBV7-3,ASSLSPTSGRQF
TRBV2,ASSENGFGTGYTDTQY
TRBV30,AWENLGQDYEQY
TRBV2,ASSGTGQGSGANVLT
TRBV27,ASSLTLAGGPDTQY
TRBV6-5,ASSPTYNQPQH
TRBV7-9,SSSRPGDEQY
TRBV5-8,ASRRQGYAYEQY
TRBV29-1,SGGGRAGTDTQY
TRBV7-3,ASSLTGEGSHGYT
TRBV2,ASSPGQGRDGYT
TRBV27,ASSLLTGAKSYEQY
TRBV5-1,ASSRTGGRSPLH
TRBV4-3,ASSQDQNRDDEQF
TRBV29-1,SVGGIRDRGSGANVLT
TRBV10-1,ASSEGTGAVDTQY
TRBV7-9,ASTPTSGGGYT
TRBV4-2,ASSQEDRTSGTYEQY
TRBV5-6,ASSYTGPYGYP
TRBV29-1,SFWGVAGRGYEQY
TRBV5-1,ASSLDKNKPSTDTQY
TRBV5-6,ASSLGFRGTEAF
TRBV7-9,SSSLSSGANVLT
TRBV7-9,ASSRGNQVDEQY
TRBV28,ASSIGTSGFSSYEQY